These 15 T cell receptor beta chains were sequenced from one sample in a study of blood T cell repertoires in COVID-19. The protocol was immunoSEQ multiplex PCR, while the TCRdb copy is restricted to in-frame clones and leaves out a portion. The sample shows under 450,000 clones, over 75% of them seen only once. The specimen was peripheral blood. The receptors stem from a woman in her forties with COVID-19, enrolled during active disease.

The chain recombines TRBV25-1 with TRBJ1-1; D may be TRBD1 (6 bases). The germline gives CDR1 MGHDK, CDR2 SYGVNS. The CDR3 extends over 14 amino acids. V was shortened by 6 bases and J by 1 base, with 12 bases between the two germline ends. The CDR3 DNA sequence: TGTGCCAGCAGGAAGCCGGGACAGAACACTGAAGCTTTCTTT. Translation: CASRKPGQNTEAFF. Full variable domain (rest looked up from reference TRBV25-1 and TRBJ1-1): EADIYQTPRYLVIGTGKKITLECSQTMGHDKMYWYQQDPGMELHLIHYSYGVNSTEKGDLSSESTVSRIRTEHFPLTLESARPSHTSQYLCASRKPGQNTEAFFGQGTRLTVV.

The chain couples TRBV19 to TRBJ1-2, with TRBD1 matching 8 bases. Germline CDR1 and CDR2: LNHDA and SQIVND (reference sequence). With V trimmed by 5 bases and J by 0 bases, 11 bases remained unmatched. CDR3 length: 17 amino acids. The CDR3 loop is CASSSPGGLPPNYGYTF. The CDR3 DNA reads TGTGCCAGTAGTTCTCCAGGGGGCCTCCCCCCTAACTATGGCTACACCTTC.

This clone was counted a few times. CDR3 sequence reads: CASSERQGNQPQHF. The CDR3, as DNA: TGTGCCAGCAGTGAGCGACAGGGCAATCAGCCCCAGCATTTT. The V and J genes are TRBV27 and TRBJ1-5; TRBD1 is a possible D gene (6 bases). Germline V gene sequence: CDR1 MNHEY, CDR2 SMNVEV (reference sequence). Trimming cost V 5 bases and J 2 bases, with 10 bases left between them. This CDR3 is built from 14 residues.

The chain links TRBV11-2 to TRBJ1-2; possible D gene TRBD1, 5 bases. V lost 6 bases, J lost 4 bases, and 18 bases lay in between. The CDR3 consists of 15 residues. Germline loops: CDR1 SGHAT, CDR2 FQNNGV. The CDR3 reads CASSQQVRSGYGYTF. As DNA, the CDR3 is TGTGCCAGCAGTCAACAGGTTAGGAGTGGCTATGGCTACACCTTC. Together with reference TRBV11-2 and TRBJ1-2, the CDR3 gives the full variable domain: EAGVAQSPRYKIIEKRQSVAFWCNPISGHATLYWYQQILGQGPKLLIQFQNNGVVDDSQLPKDRFSAERLKGVDSTLKIQPAKLEDSAVYLCASSQQVRSGYGYTFGSGTRLTVV.

This chain links TRBV7-2 with TRBJ1-6; 7 positions agree with TRBD1. Per germline, CDR1 SGHTA and CDR2 FQGNSA. V lost 3 bases, J lost 9 bases, and 11 bases stayed unmatched. This CDR3 has 16 residues. CDR3 nucleotide sequence: TGTGCCAGCAGCTTGAAATCCGGGACAGCGTTTTCACCCCTCCACTTT. Amino acid sequence: CASSLKSGTAFSPLHF.

The chain combines TRBV28 with TRBJ1-4; D perhaps matches TRBD1 (5 bases). V lost 3 bases, J lost 7 bases, and 12 bases lay in between. This CDR3 has 14 amino acids. Germline V CDR1 and CDR2: MDHEN, SYDVKM. CDR3 residues: CASSLGQTSEKLFF. The CDR3 nucleotides are TGTGCCAGCAGTTTGGGGCAGACGAGTGAAAAACTGTTTTTT. The whole variable domain, filled in from reference TRBV28 and TRBJ1-4, reads DVKVTQSSRYLVKRTGEKVFLECVQDMDHENMFWYRQDPGLGLRLIYFSYDVKMKEKGDIPEGYSVSREKKERFSLILESASTNQTSMYLCASSLGQTSEKLFFGSGTQLSVL.

V gene TRBV10-2 combines with J gene TRBJ1-2, with 9 bases lining up with TRBD1. The CDR3 extends over 13 amino acids. Germline CDR1 is WSHSY and CDR2 is SAAADI. With 5 bases clipped from V and 7 bases from J, the junction kept 5 bases outside the gene matches. The CDR3 sequence is CASSPDRGSGYTF. CDR3 coding DNA: TGCGCCAGCAGTCCGGACAGGGGCAGTGGCTACACCTTC.

The chain links TRBV6-6 to TRBJ2-5; 10 bases match TRBD2. Germline lookup yields CDR1 MNHNY and CDR2 SVGAGI (reference sequence). Germline trimming cut 6 bases from V and 6 bases from J; bases unmatched to any gene: 16. The CDR3 spans 17 residues. CDR3 bases: TGTGCCAGCAGCCGAACGATAGCGGGAGGCCGGGGGAAGACCCAGTACTTC. Its protein is CASSRTIAGGRGKTQYF.

CDR3 sequence: CASSLGRTETQYF. Written as DNA, the CDR3 is TGTGCCAGCAGCTTGGGGCGCACGGAGACCCAGTACTTC. The V call is TRBV7-2, the J call TRBJ2-5; tentative D call: TRBD1 (5 bases). With 3 bases removed from V and 5 bases from J, the gap between germline ends came to 10 bases. The CDR3 is 13 residues long. The germline V gene has CDR1 SGHTA and CDR2 FQGNSA.

The CDR3 nucleotides are TGTGCCAGCAGCCAAAACCCAGGTAACACTGAAGCTTTCTTT. Amino acids: CASSQNPGNTEAFF. V usage is TRBV4-2 and J usage is TRBJ1-1; the D is unclear. This CDR3 region has 14 residues. Trimming stripped 2 bases from V and 2 bases from J, with 9 bases between. Germline assignment: CDR1 LGHNA and CDR2 YNFKEQ.

This clone was seen just once. The chain carries TRBV7-2 and TRBJ2-7, with 8 bases fitting TRBD1. J lost 3 bases, V lost 4 bases, and 8 bases had no gene match. Germline loops: CDR1 SGHTA, CDR2 FQGNSA. The CDR3 extends over 15 amino acids. CDR3 loop: CASSSQGAVVYEQYF. DNA for the CDR3: TGTGCCAGCAGCTCTCAGGGGGCAGTAGTCTACGAGCAGTACTTC.

The J gene is TRBJ2-4, the V gene TRBV6-2 or TRBV6-3; possible D gene TRBD1, 6 bases. V was cut by 0 bases and J by 7 bases, with 19 bases left in between. The CDR3 extends over 17 amino acids. Germline values: CDR1 MNHEY, CDR2 SVGEGT. The CDR3 nucleotides read TGTGCCAGCAGTTACTCGAGTGGCCAGGGGATGCGGAACATTCAGTACTTC. Amino acid sequence: CASSYSSGQGMRNIQYF.

This clone was picked up one time. The chain combines TRBV19 with TRBJ1-2, with TRBD1 as a possible D gene (5 bases). The CDR3 totals 14 residues. V was cut by 4 bases and J by 3 bases, with 12 bases left in between. Germline V gene sequence: CDR1 LNHDA, CDR2 SQIVND (reference sequence). The CDR3 nucleotides are TGTGCCAGTAGTAGTCAGGGCCCAGACTATGGCTACACCTTC. Its protein product is CASSSQGPDYGYTF.

This clone was picked up one time. The chain recombines TRBV28 with TRBJ1-6, with D perhaps TRBD1 (5 bases). The germline V gene encodes CDR1 MDHEN and CDR2 SYDVKM. CDR3 length: 17 residues. V dropped 7 bases and J dropped 4 bases, with 20 bases sitting between them. DNA of the CDR3: TGTGCCAGCACCGTGGGAGGGGAGTTAGGGTATAATTCACCCCTCCACTTT. Translating it yields CASTVGGELGYNSPLHF.

The chain uses TRBV30 and TRBJ1-2, with TRBD1 identical over 9 bases. Germline V gene data show CDR1 as GTSNPN and CDR2 as SVGIG (reference sequence). V was pared by 2 bases and J by 6 bases, with 1 base of the junction left unmatched. The CDR3 totals 12 residues. The CDR3 here is CAWSTGGDGYTF. The CDR3 nucleotides are TGTGCCTGGAGTACAGGGGGCGATGGCTACACCTTC.